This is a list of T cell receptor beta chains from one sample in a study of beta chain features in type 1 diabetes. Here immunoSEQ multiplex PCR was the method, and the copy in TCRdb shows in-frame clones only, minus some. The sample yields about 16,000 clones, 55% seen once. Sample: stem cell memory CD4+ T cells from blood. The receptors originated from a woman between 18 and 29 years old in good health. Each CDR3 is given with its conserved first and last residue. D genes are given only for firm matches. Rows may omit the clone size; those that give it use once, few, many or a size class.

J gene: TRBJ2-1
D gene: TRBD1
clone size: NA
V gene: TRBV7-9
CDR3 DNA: TGTGCCAGCAGCCCCCAGGGGGCAGTTATTAATGAGCAGTTCTTC
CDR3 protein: CASSPQGAVINEQFF

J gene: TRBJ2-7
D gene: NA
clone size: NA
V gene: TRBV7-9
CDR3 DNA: TGTGCCAGCAGCCTAGGAGACGAGCAGTACTTC
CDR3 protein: CASSLGDEQYF

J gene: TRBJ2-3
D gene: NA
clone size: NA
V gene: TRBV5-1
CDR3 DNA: TGCGCCAGCAGCTTGGTTGGGACAACTGGCACAGATACGCAGTATTTT
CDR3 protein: CASSLVGTTGTDTQYF

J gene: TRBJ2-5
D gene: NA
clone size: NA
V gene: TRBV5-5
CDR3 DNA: TGTGCCAGCAGCTTGGGTTGGTCGAGCGAGACCCAGTACTTC
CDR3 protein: CASSLGWSSETQYF

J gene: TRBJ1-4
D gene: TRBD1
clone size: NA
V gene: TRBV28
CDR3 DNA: TGTGCCAGCAGTCCTAACAGGGGGATTGCTAATGAAAAACTGTTTTTT
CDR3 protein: CASSPNRGIANEKLFF

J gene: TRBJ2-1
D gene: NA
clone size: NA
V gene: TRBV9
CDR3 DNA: TGTGCCAGCAGCGTAACAGGTACCTACAATGAGCAGTTCTTC
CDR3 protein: CASSVTGTYNEQFF

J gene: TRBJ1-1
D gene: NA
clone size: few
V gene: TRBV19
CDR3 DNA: TGTGCCAGTAGTATCAAAGCCGAAGCTTTCTTT
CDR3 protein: CASSIKAEAFF

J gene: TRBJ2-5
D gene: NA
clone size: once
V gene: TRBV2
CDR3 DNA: TGTGCCAGCAGTGAGGGGGGGCCACAAGAGACCCAGTACTTC
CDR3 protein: CASSEGGPQETQYF

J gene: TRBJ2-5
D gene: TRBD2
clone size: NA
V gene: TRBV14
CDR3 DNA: TGTGCCAGCAGCCTGCTAGCGGGAGGGCGTGGAGAGACCCAGTACTTC
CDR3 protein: CASSLLAGGRGETQYF

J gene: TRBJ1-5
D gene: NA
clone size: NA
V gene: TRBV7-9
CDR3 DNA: TGTGCCAGCAGCTTAGTCCGGGGGACGCGCAATCAGCCCCAGCATTTT
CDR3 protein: CASSLVRGTRNQPQHF

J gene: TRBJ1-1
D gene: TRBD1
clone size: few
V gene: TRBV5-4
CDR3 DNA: TGTGCCAGCAGCCCGAACAGGGGAGACACTGAAGCTTTCTTT
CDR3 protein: CASSPNRGDTEAFF

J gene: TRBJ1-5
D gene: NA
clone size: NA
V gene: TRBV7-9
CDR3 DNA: TGTGCCAGCAGCTTAGGACAGGTCCCCTGGGCCCAGCATTTT
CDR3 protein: CASSLGQVPWAQHF

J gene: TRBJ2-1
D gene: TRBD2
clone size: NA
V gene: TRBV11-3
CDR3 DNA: TGTGCCAGCAGCCCCCGGGGGGATGAGCAGTTCTTC
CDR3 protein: CASSPRGDEQFF

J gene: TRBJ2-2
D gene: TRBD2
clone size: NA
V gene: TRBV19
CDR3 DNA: TGTGCCAGTAACCTCGGACTAGGCACCGGGGAGCTGTTTTTT
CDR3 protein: CASNLGLGTGELFF

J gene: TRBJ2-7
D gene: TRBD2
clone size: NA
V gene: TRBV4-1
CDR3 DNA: TGCGCCAGCAGCCAAGTAGCGGGTTTCTACGAGCAGTACTTC
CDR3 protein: CASSQVAGFYEQYF

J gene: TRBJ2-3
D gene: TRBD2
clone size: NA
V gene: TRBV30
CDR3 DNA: TGTGCCTGGAGTGTATGGAGGGCTAGCGGGAGTGCAGATACGCAGTATTTT
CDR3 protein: CAWSVWRASGSADTQYF

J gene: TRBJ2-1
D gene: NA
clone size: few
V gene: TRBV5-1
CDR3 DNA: TGCGCCAGCAGCATGCAGGGGTCCAATGAGCAGTTCTTC
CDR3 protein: CASSMQGSNEQFF

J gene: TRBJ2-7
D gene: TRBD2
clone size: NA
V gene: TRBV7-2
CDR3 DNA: TGTGCCAGCAGCTCCAGGACCGGGACTAGCGGCAACGAGCAGTACTTC
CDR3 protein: CASSSRTGTSGNEQYF

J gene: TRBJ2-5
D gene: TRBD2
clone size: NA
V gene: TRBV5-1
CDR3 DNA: TGCGCCAGCAGCCGAGGACTAGCGGGGAGTAACCAAGAGACCCAGTACTTC
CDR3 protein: CASSRGLAGSNQETQYF

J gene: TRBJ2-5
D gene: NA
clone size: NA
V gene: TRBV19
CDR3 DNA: TGTGCCAGTAGTATTCAAGGGACGGAGGGGACCCAGTACTTC
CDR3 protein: CASSIQGTEGTQYF

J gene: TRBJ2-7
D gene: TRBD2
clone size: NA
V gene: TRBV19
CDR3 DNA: TGTGCCAGTAGTATTCGGGAGGGCGGCTACGAGCAGTACTTC
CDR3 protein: CASSIREGGYEQYF

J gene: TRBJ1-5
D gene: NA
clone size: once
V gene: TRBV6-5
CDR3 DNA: TGTGCCAGCACCCCGGGTTGGAGCAATCAGCCCCAGCATTTT
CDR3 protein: CASTPGWSNQPQHF

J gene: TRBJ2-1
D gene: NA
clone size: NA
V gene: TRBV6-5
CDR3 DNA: TGTGCCAGCTGGCGGGGACAGCGGAGTTCCAATGAGCAGTTCTTC
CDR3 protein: CASWRGQRSSNEQFF

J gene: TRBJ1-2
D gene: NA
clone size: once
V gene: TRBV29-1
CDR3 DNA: TGCAGCGTTGAAGGGCAGGGGAATGGCTACACCTTC
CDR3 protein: CSVEGQGNGYTF

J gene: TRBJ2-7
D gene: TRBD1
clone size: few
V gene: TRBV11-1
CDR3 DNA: TGTGCCAGCAGCTCCCGGACAGGGGGCTCCTACGAGCAGTACTTC
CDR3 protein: CASSSRTGGSYEQYF

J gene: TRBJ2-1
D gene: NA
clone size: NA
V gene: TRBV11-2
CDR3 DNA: TGTGCCAGCAGCTTCGTTGAGGGAGCCGTCGGCAATGAGCAGTTCTTC
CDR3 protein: CASSFVEGAVGNEQFF

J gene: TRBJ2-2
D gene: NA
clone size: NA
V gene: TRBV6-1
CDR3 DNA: TGTGCCAGCAGTGACAAGGGGACGAACACCGGGGAGCTGTTTTTT
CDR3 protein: CASSDKGTNTGELFF